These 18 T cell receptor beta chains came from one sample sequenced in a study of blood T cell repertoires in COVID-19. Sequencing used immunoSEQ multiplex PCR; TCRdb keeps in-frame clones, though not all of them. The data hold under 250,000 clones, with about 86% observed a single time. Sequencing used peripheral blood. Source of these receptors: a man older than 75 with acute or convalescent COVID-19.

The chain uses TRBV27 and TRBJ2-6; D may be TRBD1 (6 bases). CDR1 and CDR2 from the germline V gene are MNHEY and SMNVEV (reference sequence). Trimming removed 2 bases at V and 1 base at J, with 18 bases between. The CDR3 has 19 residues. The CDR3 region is CASSLRMTGRSSGANVLTF. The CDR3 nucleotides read TGTGCCAGCAGTTTACGAATGACAGGTCGCTCTTCTGGGGCCAACGTCCTGACTTTC.

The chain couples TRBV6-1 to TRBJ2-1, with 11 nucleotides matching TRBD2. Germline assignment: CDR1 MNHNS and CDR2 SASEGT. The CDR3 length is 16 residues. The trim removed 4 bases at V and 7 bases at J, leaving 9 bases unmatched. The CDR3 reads CASSARTSGGKNEQFF. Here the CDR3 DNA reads TGTGCCAGCAGTGCCCGAACTAGCGGGGGTAAAAATGAGCAGTTCTTC.

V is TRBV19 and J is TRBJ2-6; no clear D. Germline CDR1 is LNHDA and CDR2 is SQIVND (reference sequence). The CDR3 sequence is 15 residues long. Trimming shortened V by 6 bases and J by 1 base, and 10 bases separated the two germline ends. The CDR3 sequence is CASSSWASGANVLTF. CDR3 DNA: TGTGCCAGTAGCTCTTGGGCTTCTGGGGCCAACGTCCTGACTTTC.

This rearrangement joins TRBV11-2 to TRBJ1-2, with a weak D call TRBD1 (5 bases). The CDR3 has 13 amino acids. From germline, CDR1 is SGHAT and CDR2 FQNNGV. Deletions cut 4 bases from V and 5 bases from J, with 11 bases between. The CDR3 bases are TGTGCCAGCAGCTCCGGCGGGGGTTATGGCTACACCTTC. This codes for CASSSGGGYGYTF.

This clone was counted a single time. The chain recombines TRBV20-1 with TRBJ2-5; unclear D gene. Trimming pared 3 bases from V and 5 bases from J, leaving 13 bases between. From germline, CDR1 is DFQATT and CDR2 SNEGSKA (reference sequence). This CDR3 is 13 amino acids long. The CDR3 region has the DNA TGCAGTGCTAGTGTCGCTAGTTGGGAGACCCAGTACTTC. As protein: CSASVASWETQYF.

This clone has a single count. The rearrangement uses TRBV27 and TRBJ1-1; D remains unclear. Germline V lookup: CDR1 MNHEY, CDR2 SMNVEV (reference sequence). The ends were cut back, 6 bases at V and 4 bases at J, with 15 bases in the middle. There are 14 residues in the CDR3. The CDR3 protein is CASSPNRRGTEAFF. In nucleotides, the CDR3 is TGTGCCAGCAGCCCTAACCGACGGGGCACTGAAGCTTTCTTT.

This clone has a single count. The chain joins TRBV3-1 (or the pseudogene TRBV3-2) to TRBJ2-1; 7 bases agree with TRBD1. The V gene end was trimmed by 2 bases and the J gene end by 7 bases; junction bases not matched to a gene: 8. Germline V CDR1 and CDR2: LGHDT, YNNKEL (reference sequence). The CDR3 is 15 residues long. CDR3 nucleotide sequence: TGTGCCAGCAGCCAAACGGGACAGCTGGAAAATGAGCAGTTCTTC. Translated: CASSQTGQLENEQFF.

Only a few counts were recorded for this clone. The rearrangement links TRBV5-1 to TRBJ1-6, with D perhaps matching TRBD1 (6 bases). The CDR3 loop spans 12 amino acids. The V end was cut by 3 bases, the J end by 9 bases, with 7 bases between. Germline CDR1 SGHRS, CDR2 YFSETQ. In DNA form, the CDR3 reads TGCGCCAGCAGCTCGGACAGTTCACCCCTCCACTTT. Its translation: CASSSDSSPLHF.

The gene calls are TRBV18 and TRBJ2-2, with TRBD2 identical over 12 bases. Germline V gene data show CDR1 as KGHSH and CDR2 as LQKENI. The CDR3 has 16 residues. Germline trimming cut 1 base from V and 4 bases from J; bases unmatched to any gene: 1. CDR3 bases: TGTGCCAGCTCACCACGACTAGCGGGGGTCACCGGGGAGCTGTTTTTT. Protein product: CASSPRLAGVTGELFF.

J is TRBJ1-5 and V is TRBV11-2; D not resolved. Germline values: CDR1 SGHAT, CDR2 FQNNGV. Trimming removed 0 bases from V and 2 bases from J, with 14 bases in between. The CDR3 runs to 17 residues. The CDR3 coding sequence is TGTGCCAGCAGCTTAGACTTCCCCGGGCGGGGCAATCAGCCCCAGCATTTT. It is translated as CASSLDFPGRGNQPQHF.

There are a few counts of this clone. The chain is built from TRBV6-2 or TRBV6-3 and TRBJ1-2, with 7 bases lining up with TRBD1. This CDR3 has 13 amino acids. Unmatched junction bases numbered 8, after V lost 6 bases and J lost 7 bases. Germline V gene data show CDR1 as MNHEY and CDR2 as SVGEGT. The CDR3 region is CASSPGQRVGYTF. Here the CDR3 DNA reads TGTGCCAGCAGCCCGGGACAGAGAGTTGGCTACACCTTC.

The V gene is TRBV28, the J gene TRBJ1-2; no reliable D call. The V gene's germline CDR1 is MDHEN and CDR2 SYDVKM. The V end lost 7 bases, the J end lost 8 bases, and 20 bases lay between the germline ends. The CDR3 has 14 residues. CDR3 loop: CASTLGLPRRGYTF. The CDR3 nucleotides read TGTGCCAGCACCCTGGGCCTCCCCAGAAGGGGCTACACCTTC.

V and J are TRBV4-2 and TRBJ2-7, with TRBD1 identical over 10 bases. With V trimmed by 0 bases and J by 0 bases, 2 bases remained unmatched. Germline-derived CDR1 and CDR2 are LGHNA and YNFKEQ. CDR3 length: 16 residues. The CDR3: CASSQEGTGASYEQYF. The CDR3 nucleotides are TGTGCCAGCAGCCAAGAAGGGACAGGGGCCTCCTACGAGCAGTACTTC.

The chain's CDR3 is CASRARDRDGYTF. Here the CDR3 DNA reads TGTGCCAGCAGGGCCCGGGACAGAGATGGCTACACCTTC. V gene TRBV6-5 combines with J gene TRBJ1-2, with TRBD1 matching over 7 bases. V shed 6 bases and J 6 bases; nucleotides not matched to a gene: 7. Germline CDR1 and CDR2: MNHEY and SVGAGI. This CDR3 region has 13 residues.

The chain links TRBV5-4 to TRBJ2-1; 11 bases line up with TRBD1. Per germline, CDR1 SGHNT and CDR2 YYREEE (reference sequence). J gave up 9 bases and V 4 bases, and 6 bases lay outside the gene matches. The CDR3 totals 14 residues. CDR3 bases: TGTGCCAGCAGCAGGACAGGGGGCCAAGGTGAGCAGTTCTTC. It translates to CASSRTGGQGEQFF. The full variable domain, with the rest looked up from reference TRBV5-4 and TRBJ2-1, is ETGVTQSPTHLIKTRGQQVTLRCSSQSGHNTVSWYQQALGQGPQFIFQYYREEENGRGNFPPRFSGLQFPNYSSELNVNALELDDSALYLCASSRTGGQGEQFFGPGTRLTVL.

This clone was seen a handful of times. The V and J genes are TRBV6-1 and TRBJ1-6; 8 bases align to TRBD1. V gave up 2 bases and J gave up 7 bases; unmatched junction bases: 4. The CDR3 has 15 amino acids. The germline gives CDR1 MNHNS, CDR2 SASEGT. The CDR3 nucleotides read TGTGCCAGCAGTGAATTAAGGACAGGGAATTCACCCCTCCACTTT. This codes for CASSELRTGNSPLHF.

The CDR3 is CASSPTRDTDQPQHF. For the CDR3, the DNA is TGTGCCAGCAGCCCAACGAGGGACACGGATCAGCCCCAGCATTTT. The chain uses TRBV27 and TRBJ1-5; possible D gene TRBD1, 6 bases. The V gene's germline CDR1 is MNHEY and CDR2 SMNVEV (reference sequence). The CDR3 sequence is 15 residues long. V lost 6 bases to trimming and J lost 5 bases, with 17 bases between them.

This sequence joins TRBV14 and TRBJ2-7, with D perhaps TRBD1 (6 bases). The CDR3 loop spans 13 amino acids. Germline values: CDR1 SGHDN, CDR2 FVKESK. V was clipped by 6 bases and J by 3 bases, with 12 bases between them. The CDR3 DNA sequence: TGTGCCAGCAGTCAACAGGGCAGCTACGAGCAGTACTTC. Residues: CASSQQGSYEQYF.